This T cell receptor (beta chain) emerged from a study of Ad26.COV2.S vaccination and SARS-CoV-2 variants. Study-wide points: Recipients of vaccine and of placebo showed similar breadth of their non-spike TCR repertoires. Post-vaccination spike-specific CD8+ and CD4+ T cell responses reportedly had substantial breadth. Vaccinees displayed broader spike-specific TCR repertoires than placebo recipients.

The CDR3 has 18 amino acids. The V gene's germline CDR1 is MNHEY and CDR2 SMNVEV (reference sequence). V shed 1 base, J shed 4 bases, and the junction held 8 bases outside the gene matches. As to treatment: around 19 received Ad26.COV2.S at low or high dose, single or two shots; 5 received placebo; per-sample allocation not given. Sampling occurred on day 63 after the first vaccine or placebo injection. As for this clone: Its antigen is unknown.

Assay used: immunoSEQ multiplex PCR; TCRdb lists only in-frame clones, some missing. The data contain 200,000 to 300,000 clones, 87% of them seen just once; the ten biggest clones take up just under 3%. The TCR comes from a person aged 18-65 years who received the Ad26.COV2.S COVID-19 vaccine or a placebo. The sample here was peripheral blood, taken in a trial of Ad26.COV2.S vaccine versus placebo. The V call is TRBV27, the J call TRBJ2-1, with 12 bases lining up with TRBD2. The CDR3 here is CASSLFGLAGSFYNEQFF. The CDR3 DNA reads TGTGCCAGCAGTTTATTTGGACTAGCGGGGAGTTTTTACAATGAGCAGTTCTTC.